The entry below gives a single TCR beta chain sequence along with its context. The antigen remains unidentified. A far larger clone is one base from this, pointing to a likely read error. The TCR beta library used iRepertoire HTBI primers with Arm-PCR amplification of CDR3. TCRdb passed the multiplex PCR reads through MiXCR, listing each CDR3 protein once. The sample carries about 220,000 distinct CDR3 sequences, roughly 18% recorded once. The entry originates in a study of regulatory T cells in long-lasting Graves disease. The study's findings and limits: Sampling was limited to peripheral blood rather than thyroid tissue. Persistent patients shared more public clonotypes (around 3,000) than new patients (approximately 1,000). Persistent Graves' patients showed less TCR diversity than newly diagnosed ones.

Time point given: newly diagnosed GD, antithyroid drugs for less than 3 months. TCR sequences were obtained from RNA taken from PBMCs. Separately, the same data were catalogued under a study of T cells in Graves' hyperthyroidism and ophthalmopathy. In that study: Diagnosis relied on clinical symptoms, serum thyroxine and TRAb, thyroid ultrasound and orbital computed tomography.

The sequenced sample was peripheral blood mononuclear cells (PBMCs), obtained at new diagnosis, from a patient treated with antithyroid drugs. The sequence was collected from a woman in her 30s with Graves disease.

This chain's CDR3 is CTSSLSQGIGSPLHF. The CDR3, as DNA: TGTACCAGCAGTTTATCGCAGGGAATCGGTTCACCCCTCCACTTT. The J gene is TRBJ1-6, the V gene TRBV28; possibly TRBD1 for D (5 bases). The CDR3 is 15 residues long. Germline V gene lookup returns CDR1 MDHEN and CDR2 SYDVKM.